The present TCR beta chain was sequenced within a study of cytomegalovirus exposure and HLA in healthy donors. Overall study findings and caveats: TCR beta V- and J-gene trimming was later associated with a missense DCLRE1C variant.

Primers: 60 Vbeta forward and 13 Jbeta reverse. Sequenced by immunoSEQ multiplex PCR; TCRdb stores in-frame clones only, minus some. The table lists around 91,000 clones, around 80% of them singletons. Per germline, CDR1 MNHEY and CDR2 SMNVEV (reference sequence). This CDR3 has 15 amino acids. Trimming shortened V by 2 bases and J by 2 bases, and 13 bases separated the two germline ends. Concerning this clone: Its antigen remains unknown.

What was sequenced was PBMCs. The V call is TRBV27, the J call TRBJ2-7, with a weak D call TRBD2 (6 bases). This clonotype was obtained from a male donor in good health and CMV-seropositive. This CDR3 reads CASSLASAEAYEQYF. CDR3 DNA: TGTGCCAGCAGTTTAGCTAGCGCCGAGGCCTACGAGCAGTACTTC.